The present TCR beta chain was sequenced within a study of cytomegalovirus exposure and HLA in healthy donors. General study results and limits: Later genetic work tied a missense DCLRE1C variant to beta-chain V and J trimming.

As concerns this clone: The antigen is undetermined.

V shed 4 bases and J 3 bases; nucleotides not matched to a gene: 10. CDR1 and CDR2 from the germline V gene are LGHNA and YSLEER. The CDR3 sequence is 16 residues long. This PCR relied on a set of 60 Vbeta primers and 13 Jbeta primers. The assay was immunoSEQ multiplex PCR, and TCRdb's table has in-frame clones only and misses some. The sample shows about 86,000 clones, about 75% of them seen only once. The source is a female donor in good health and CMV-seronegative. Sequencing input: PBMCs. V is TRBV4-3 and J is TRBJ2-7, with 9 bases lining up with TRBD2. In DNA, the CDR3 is TGCGCCAGCAGCCGCCGACTAGCGGAGAGTCACTACGAGCAGTACTTC. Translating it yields CASSRRLAESHYEQYF.